These 4 T cell receptor beta chains share one sample of origin, sequenced in a study of CD8 T cells in ankylosing spondylitis. One entry per CDR3 protein, called by TCRdb with MiXCR from the 5' RACE reads. The table has 250,000 to 300,000 distinct CDR3 sequences, 20% seen once; the top ten hold around 8%. Sequencing input: blood, either unsorted or a sorted T cell fraction (not recorded which). These receptors were obtained from a male donor with ankylosing spondylitis or in good health (not recorded which).

This chain uses TRBV5-1 with TRBJ2-1, with a weak D call TRBD2 (7 bases). V lost 9 bases and J 7 bases, leaving 14 bases between the germline ends. Germline loops: CDR1 SGHRS, CDR2 YFSETQ. The CDR3 extends over 12 amino acids. The CDR3 DNA reads as TGCGCCACTAGGGGGGGCATTAATGAGCAGTTCTTC. The encoded protein is CATRGGINEQFF.

This clonotype was counted only a few times. The chain links TRBV11-2 to TRBJ2-7; 8 nucleotides agree with TRBD2. CDR3 length: 13 residues. The V and J ends lost 4 bases and 4 bases, in that order; junction bases with no gene match: 3. Germline V gives CDR1 SGHAT, CDR2 FQNNGV. The CDR3 reads CASSSTGGYEQYV. The CDR3 region has the DNA TGTGCCAGCAGCTCCACGGGGGGGTACGAGCAGTACGTC.

This clonotype was seen many times. The V gene is TRBV5-1, the J gene TRBJ2-2; D gene unclear. The CDR3 runs to 13 residues. The V end was cut by 0 bases, the J end by 4 bases, with 4 bases between. CDR1 SGHRS and CDR2 YFSETQ come from the germline V gene. The CDR3 loop is CASSLDPTGELFF. The CDR3, as DNA: TGCGCCAGCAGCTTGGACCCCACCGGGGAGCTGTTTTTT.

This clonotype was counted ten times or more. The CDR3 coding sequence is TGTGCCAGCCATACAGCGGGAAGACCCACAGATACGCAGTATTTT. Translation gives CASHTAGRPTDTQYF. The V gene is TRBV12-3 or TRBV12-4, the J gene TRBJ2-3; TRBD2 aligns across 7 bases. The CDR3 is 15 residues long. Trimming cost V 8 bases and J 2 bases; bases outside gene matches: 10.